A selection of T cell receptor beta chains follows, all from one sample in a study of shared clonotypes between healthy human individuals. Libraries were prepared by immunoSEQ multiplex PCR; TCRdb keeps only in-frame clonotypes and omits some of them. The sample includes 950,000 to 1,100,000 clones, around 76% of them seen just once. The source material was memory CD4+ T cells sorted from blood. The receptor source for this set is a man younger than 30 in good health. Each CDR3 is given with its conserved first and last residue. A D gene is named only where the DNA matches it firmly. Rows may omit the clone size; those that give it use once, few, many or a size class.

cdr3_nt,cdr3_aa,d_call,clone_size,j_call,v_call
TGTGCCAGCAGTTTAGTAGGGGCCTACGAGCAGTACTTC,CASSLVGAYEQYF,-,-,TRBJ2-7,TRBV28
TGTGCCAGCAGTTCGACAGGGACCATCACAGATACGCAGTATTTT,CASSSTGTITDTQYF,TRBD1,-,TRBJ2-3,TRBV2
TGTGCCAGCAGTGAATCCAGGCTAAACACCATATATTTT,CASSESRLNTIYF,-,-,TRBJ1-3,TRBV25-1
TGCGCCAGCAGCTTGGCCAAGGGACAGGGCTTAGAGACCCAGTACTTC,CASSLAKGQGLETQYF,TRBD1,few,TRBJ2-5,TRBV5-1
TGTGCCAGCAGCTCGGGGGAGACTTCGACTGAAGCTTTCTTT,CASSSGETSTEAFF,-,-,TRBJ1-1,TRBV28
TGTGCCAGTAGTTCCTCGGGTGCGAACACCGGGGAGCTGTTTTTT,CASSSSGANTGELFF,-,-,TRBJ2-2,TRBV19
TGTGCCAGCAGTCACCGAGAGGAGCTCCGGGTCCTGACTTTC,CASSHREELRVLTF,-,-,TRBJ2-6,TRBV27
TGTGCCAGCGAGGAAGGAGGGTTGAGGGGTCAGCCCCAGCATTTT,CASEEGGLRGQPQHF,-,-,TRBJ1-5,TRBV2
TGCGCCAGCAGCTTGGCCCCCGGGGCCAACGTCCTGACTTTC,CASSLAPGANVLTF,-,many,TRBJ2-6,TRBV5-1
TGTGCCAGCTACCGGGCCAGGGGAACTCAGCCCCAGCATTTT,CASYRARGTQPQHF,-,many,TRBJ1-5,TRBV21-1
TGTGCCAGCTCACCACGGGCCTCGCAGGGAGAGCAGTACTTC,CASSPRASQGEQYF,-,few,TRBJ2-7,TRBV18
TGCAGCGTTGCTCGGGCTCGCGAGCGGGGCACAGATACGCAGTATTTT,CSVARARERGTDTQYF,-,few,TRBJ2-3,TRBV29-1
TGTGCCAGTAGTATAAGGGGACAGGGGTTCGCCGAGCAGTACTTC,CASSIRGQGFAEQYF,TRBD1,-,TRBJ2-7,TRBV19
TGTGCCAGTAGGAAGGGTGACAGGGATAGGTACTATGGCTACACCTTC,CASRKGDRDRYYGYTF,TRBD1,-,TRBJ1-2,TRBV19
TGTGCCAGCAGCTTCCCGGAACCTCCTAATACGCAGTATTTT,CASSFPEPPNTQYF,-,-,TRBJ2-3,TRBV7-9
TGTGCAAGTCGCTTAGCTATAGATAGGGATAATTCACCCCTCCACTTT,CASRLAIDRDNSPLHF,-,many,TRBJ1-6,TRBV12-2
TGTGCCAGCAGCGTAGGGCGGGCATCCTACAATGAGCAGTTCTTC,CASSVGRASYNEQFF,-,-,TRBJ2-1,TRBV9
TGTGCCAGTAGTATCACGGGAGTTCCGGAGACCCAGTACTTC,CASSITGVPETQYF,-,-,TRBJ2-5,TRBV19
TGTGCCAGTAGTCGAGGGGACAGGTCCGCCGAGCAGTACTTC,CASSRGDRSAEQYF,TRBD1,-,TRBJ2-7,TRBV19
TGTGCCAGCAGCCCCGACAGGGGCAACATGAACACTGAAGCTTTCTTT,CASSPDRGNMNTEAFF,TRBD1,-,TRBJ1-1,TRBV7-8
TGTGCCAGCAGCGTAGGCCTAGCGGCACGCACAGATACGCAGTATTTT,CASSVGLAARTDTQYF,TRBD2,-,TRBJ2-3,TRBV9
TGTGCCAGCAGCTTAGTCGGGCAGGGTGGCTATGGCTACACCTTC,CASSLVGQGGYGYTF,-,-,TRBJ1-2,TRBV7-2
TGCAGCGGGGGGCCAGGAGAGACCCAGTACTTC,CSGGPGETQYF,-,-,TRBJ2-5,TRBV29-1
TGCGCCAGCAGTGAGTCGAGCAGGGCCGATCGGCAAGCTTTCTTT,CASSESSRADRQAFF,-,-,TRBJ1-1,TRBV10-1
TGCAGCGTTGGAGGCCAGCGCCGCACGTTCGATGAGCAGTTCTTC,CSVGGQRRTFDEQFF,-,-,TRBJ2-1,TRBV29-1
TGTGCCAGCAGCCCTGGACAGGGGCTCGCCTACGAGCAGTACTTC,CASSPGQGLAYEQYF,TRBD1,few,TRBJ2-7,TRBV11-2
TGCGCCAGCAGCTTGGAACACCAGAGCACAGATACGCAGTATTTT,CASSLEHQSTDTQYF,-,-,TRBJ2-3,TRBV5-1
TGTGCCATCAGTGAGTCGGGACTAGCGGGGGGCGCTGAGCAGTTCTTC,CAISESGLAGGAEQFF,TRBD2,few,TRBJ2-1,TRBV10-3
TGTGCCAGCAGCCGAATTACAGGGGACAGTGGTACTGAAGCTTTCTTT,CASSRITGDSGTEAFF,TRBD1,-,TRBJ1-1,TRBV7-9
TGCGCCAGCAGGGAAACCGGGACAGGGAACGGCTACACCTTC,CASRETGTGNGYTF,TRBD1,-,TRBJ1-2,TRBV10-2
TGTGCCATCAGTGCGACCTACGAGCAGTACTTC,CAISATYEQYF,-,-,TRBJ2-7,TRBV10-3
TGCGCCAGCAGGCTAGTTGAATCTGATCCCTACGAGCAGTACTTC,CASRLVESDPYEQYF,-,-,TRBJ2-7,TRBV23-1
TGTGCCAGTAGTATAGGACAGGGAGGAAATCAGCCCCAGCATTTT,CASSIGQGGNQPQHF,TRBD1,few,TRBJ1-5,TRBV19
TGTGCCAGCAGGAGAGGGACTCCCCCCGGGGAGCTGTTTTTT,CASRRGTPPGELFF,-,few,TRBJ2-2,TRBV7-2
TGCGCCAGCAGTGATTCAGACAGGGGTGCGGATACGCAGTATTTT,CASSDSDRGADTQYF,TRBD1,-,TRBJ2-3,TRBV10-1
TGTGCCAGCAGCCACATGGTGGGGGGTACTGAAGCTTTCTTT,CASSHMVGGTEAFF,-,-,TRBJ1-1,TRBV7-2
TGTGCCAGTAGTATATCTGATCGGAACACCGGGGAGCTGTTTTTT,CASSISDRNTGELFF,-,-,TRBJ2-2,TRBV19
TGTGCCAGCAGTGAAGCTCTCTTTTCCTATGGCTACACCTTC,CASSEALFSYGYTF,-,-,TRBJ1-2,TRBV2
TGTGCCAGCAGCGTAGATGGGCGGGGTGACACCGGGGAGCTGTTTTTT,CASSVDGRGDTGELFF,-,once,TRBJ2-2,TRBV9
TGTGCCAGCAGTTTTGGCGGCTACACCTTC,CASSFGGYTF,-,once,TRBJ1-2,TRBV28
TGTGCCAGCAGTGACTCCAGGGGGGACCCATTTGCCCAGCATTTT,CASSDSRGDPFAQHF,TRBD1,once,TRBJ1-5,TRBV6-1